This entry features one TCR beta chain sequence. The CDR3 is 13 residues long. The germline V gene encodes CDR1 SGHTA and CDR2 FQGNSA. V dropped 5 bases and J dropped 2 bases, with 10 bases sitting between them. This sample is part of a study of immune cell composition in non-small cell lung cancer. Data came from immunoSEQ multiplex PCR; TCRdb stores just in-frame clones and leaves some out. The sample lists approximately 9,000 clones, under 80% seen once, with about 9.7% in the top ten. The sequence derives from a human donor with non-small cell lung cancer. The sample taken for sequencing was lung tumor tissue. The chain employs TRBV7-2 and TRBJ2-7; no firm D call. The CDR3: CASSTTRAYEQYF. CDR3 nucleotides: TGTGCCAGCAGCACGACACGCGCCTACGAGCAGTACTTC.